Listed here is a single T cell receptor beta chain. The target antigen is unknown. The sample comes from a study of OX40 agonist ivuxolimab in advanced cancers. The assay was immunoSEQ multiplex PCR, and TCRdb's table has in-frame clones only and misses some. The sample includes approximately 82,000 clones, about 83% of them seen just once. The investigators sampled blood at baseline, at cycle 4 day 1, and at cycle 7 day 1. Germline CDR1 is MDHEN and CDR2 is SYDVKM. The CDR3 consists of 15 residues. V gave up 6 bases and J gave up 3 bases; unmatched junction bases: 6. Study findings and constraints: Expanded clones were, on average, more numerous in CD8+ T cells than in CD4+. Among expanded peripheral T cells, antigen specificity went undetermined.

This clonotype was sampled from an adult with an advanced solid tumor such as melanoma, head and neck, liver or kidney cancer. The rearrangement links TRBV28 to TRBJ2-3, with TRBD1 identical over 10 bases. The sample here was CD4+ or CD8+ T cells sorted from blood, taken in a trial of the OX40 agonist ivuxolimab. The DNA of the CDR3 is TGTGCCAGCAGCTCGGGACAGGGGTATACAGATACGCAGTATTTT. It yields the protein CASSSGQGYTDTQYF.